These T cell receptor beta chains were read from a single sample in a study of T cells in tumors after PD-1 blockade. Sequencing was performed with immunoSEQ multiplex PCR; in TCRdb, only in-frame clones are kept and a portion is missing. The top ten hold about 4.8% of the sample, which has 60,000 to 65,000 clones, approximately 74% seen once. Sequencing was performed on PBMCs, taken after anti-PD-1 treatment. The receptors derive from a human donor with basal cell carcinoma. CDR3s include the opening cysteine and the closing phenylalanine or tryptophan. Fields, in order: J gene, clone size, V gene, D gene, CDR3 DNA, CDR3 protein. D genes are given only for firm matches. Rows may omit the clone size; those that give it use once, few, many or a size class.

TRBJ2-7 | NA | TRBV2 | TRBD2 | TGTGCCAGCAAGGGACTAGCGGAACCCTACGAGCAGTACTTC | CASKGLAEPYEQYF
TRBJ1-2 | NA | TRBV27 | TRBD1 | TGTGCCAGCAGGTCGGGACAGGCCTATGGCTACACCTTC | CASRSGQAYGYTF
TRBJ2-7 | few | TRBV30 | NA | TGTGCCTGGACCAGGGAGTCCTACGAGCAGTACTTC | CAWTRESYEQYF
TRBJ2-3 | NA | TRBV15 | TRBD1 | TGTGCCATTGGCCGGACAGGGGATACAGATACGCAGTATTTT | CAIGRTGDTDTQYF
TRBJ2-5 | NA | TRBV5-1 | NA | TGCGCCAGCAGCTCAGAAGAGGCCCAGTACTTC | CASSSEEAQYF
TRBJ2-5 | NA | TRBV21-1 | NA | TGTGCCAGCAGCAAAGGAGGTAGCGGGGGGCTTGAGACCCAGTACTTC | CASSKGGSGGLETQYF
TRBJ1-2 | NA | TRBV30 | TRBD1 | TGTGCCTGCCTAAGGACAGGGACAATTAACTATGGCTACACCTTC | CACLRTGTINYGYTF
TRBJ1-1 | NA | TRBV19 | NA | TGTGCCAGTAGCCCTCGGGGGGCAACGCACACTGAAGCTTTCTTT | CASSPRGATHTEAFF
TRBJ2-2 | NA | TRBV30 | TRBD2 | TGTGCCTGGAGTGCTAGCGGGGGGGTCACCGGGGAGCTGTTTTTT | CAWSASGGVTGELFF
TRBJ1-1 | NA | TRBV30 | TRBD1 | TGTGCCTCGACAGGGGGAGGTAAGGACACTGAAGCTTTCTTT | CASTGGGKDTEAFF
TRBJ1-2 | NA | TRBV6-2/TRBV6-3 | NA | TGTGCCAGCAGTTACGGAGGGGGAGGATATGGCTACACCTTC | CASSYGGGGYGYTF
TRBJ2-3 | NA | TRBV28 | NA | TGTGCCAGCAGAGGTGGGAGCCCCACAGATACGCAGTATTTT | CASRGGSPTDTQYF
TRBJ1-1 | few | TRBV2 | NA | TGTGCCAGCAGCGTCACAGGGATCACTGAAGCTTTCTTT | CASSVTGITEAFF
TRBJ2-7 | NA | TRBV4-1 | TRBD1 | TGCGCCAGCAGCCAAGCGGACAGGGTGCGCGACGAGCAGTACTTC | CASSQADRVRDEQYF
TRBJ2-6 | once | TRBV5-5 | NA | TGTGCCAGCAGCGCCATCTCTGGGGCCAACGTCCTGACTTTC | CASSAISGANVLTF
TRBJ2-3 | NA | TRBV9 | NA | TGTGCCAGCAGCGTAGCACAGGGCACAGATACGCAGTATTTT | CASSVAQGTDTQYF
TRBJ1-3 | NA | TRBV5-5 | TRBD1 | TGTGCCAGCAGCTTCGCCGGGACAGGGGGTGGAAACACCATATATTTT | CASSFAGTGGGNTIYF
TRBJ2-7 | NA | TRBV21-1 | NA | TGTACCAGCAGCAAAGACTTAAGCTACGAGCAGTACTTC | CTSSKDLSYEQYF
TRBJ2-3 | NA | TRBV10-3 | TRBD2 | TGTGCCATCAGTGGTGGTAGCGGGGTAGGAACAGATACGCAGTATTTT | CAISGGSGVGTDTQYF
TRBJ2-7 | NA | TRBV2 | NA | TGTGCCAGCGATTACAGGGGCGCGGGGGAGCAGTACTTC | CASDYRGAGEQYF
TRBJ2-2 | NA | TRBV7-2 | TRBD2 | TGTGCCAGCCAAAGATCGGGAGGTCTCATGGGGGAGCTGTTTTTT | CASQRSGGLMGELFF
TRBJ1-4 | NA | TRBV30 | TRBD1 | TGTGCCTGGAGTGGAGGGACAGTATTTGAAAAACTGTTTTTT | CAWSGGTVFEKLFF
TRBJ1-1 | NA | TRBV6-5 | NA | TGTGCCAGCAGTCACAGGGCGGCGAACGAAGCTTTCTTT | CASSHRAANEAFF
TRBJ1-1 | NA | TRBV7-2 | NA | TGTGCCAGCAGCTTAGACTCGGGCGGGTTTACTGAAGCTTTCTTT | CASSLDSGGFTEAFF
TRBJ2-4 | NA | TRBV7-9 | NA | TGTGCCAGCAGCTTAGAGGCTGTGGATAGCGTCTTC | CASSLEAVDSVF
TRBJ2-7 | NA | TRBV5-5 | NA | TGTGCCAGCAGCCGACAGGTTGGCTCCTACGAGCAGTACTTC | CASSRQVGSYEQYF
TRBJ2-3 | NA | TRBV7-9 | NA | TGTGCCAGCAAAGGGAGAAGGGTAGGACCAGATACGCAGTATTTT | CASKGRRVGPDTQYF
TRBJ1-1 | NA | TRBV2 | NA | TGTGCCAGCAGGGAATCGGGCATTTGGAACACTGAAGCTTTCTTT | CASRESGIWNTEAFF
TRBJ2-2 | few | TRBV7-9 | NA | TGTGCCAGCAGCTTAGGTCCCTCCGTGGGCGGGGAGCTGTTTTTT | CASSLGPSVGGELFF
TRBJ1-1 | NA | TRBV6-2/TRBV6-3 | TRBD1 | TGTGCCAGCAGTTACTCGAACAGGGGGAACACTGAAGCTTTCTTT | CASSYSNRGNTEAFF
TRBJ1-1 | NA | TRBV9 | NA | TGTGCCAGCAGCGAACAGGACTGGGACACTGAAGCTTTCTTT | CASSEQDWDTEAFF
TRBJ1-4 | NA | TRBV9 | NA | TGTGCCAGCAGCGGAGACTTTGGAAAACTGTTTTTT | CASSGDFGKLFF
TRBJ2-7 | few | TRBV20-1 | NA | TGCAGTGCTAGTGAAACCGGACAGAGCTCCTACGAGCAGTACTTC | CSASETGQSSYEQYF
TRBJ1-6 | NA | TRBV10-1 | NA | TGCGCCAGCAGTGAGTGGGTCACGAAGGATTCACCCCTCCACTTT | CASSEWVTKDSPLHF
TRBJ1-6 | NA | TRBV6-1 | NA | TGTGCCAGCAGTGAAGCTCAGGTCTATAATTCACCCCTCCACTTT | CASSEAQVYNSPLHF
TRBJ1-1 | NA | TRBV7-9 | NA | TGTGCCAGCAGCTTAGGGTCCGGTCTTGAAGCTTTCTTT | CASSLGSGLEAFF
TRBJ2-5 | few | TRBV5-1 | TRBD2 | TGCGCCAGCAGCTGGGGGACTAGCCGGAGAGAGACCCAGTACTTC | CASSWGTSRRETQYF
TRBJ1-6 | few | TRBV7-2 | NA | TGTGCCAGCAGCAGCCGGGCCCGTCTTAATTCACCCCTCCACTTT | CASSSRARLNSPLHF
TRBJ1-2 | NA | TRBV18 | NA | TGTGCCAGCTCATGGGAGGGCTATGGCTACACCTTC | CASSWEGYGYTF
TRBJ1-1 | NA | TRBV14 | NA | TGTGCCAGCAGCCAAGATTGGTGGGGAGGAAGCACTGAAGCTTTCTTT | CASSQDWWGGSTEAFF
TRBJ1-2 | NA | TRBV2 | TRBD1 | TGTGCCAGCAGTGAAGCGGACAGGGTTGGCTACACCTTC | CASSEADRVGYTF
TRBJ2-4 | NA | TRBV3-1/TRBV3-2 | NA | TGTGCCAGCAGTTTCGACACAAAAAAAAACATTCAGTACTTC | CASSFDTKKNIQYF
TRBJ2-5 | NA | TRBV24-1 | TRBD1 | TGTGCCACCAGTGACTCGACAGGGTCCCAGACCCAGTACTTC | CATSDSTGSQTQYF
TRBJ1-6 | NA | TRBV30 | TRBD1 | TGTGCCTGGGGGCCTCGGAAGGGGGCTTCACCCCTCCACTTT | CAWGPRKGASPLHF
TRBJ2-7 | once | TRBV27 | NA | TGTGCCAGCAAATCTACAGGCTACGAGCAGTACTTC | CASKSTGYEQYF
TRBJ1-6 | NA | TRBV6-5 | NA | TGTGCCAGCAGCAAGAACCGGGACGGGTATTCACCCCTCCACTTT | CASSKNRDGYSPLHF